Following are 12 T cell receptor beta chains from one sample sequenced in a study of beta chain features in type 1 diabetes. Findings of the study overall: Significant though moderate, a shortening of TCRB CDR3s appeared in all four CD4+ subsets of Type 1 diabetes patients.

Which antigens these TCRs recognize remains unknown. Expressed TCRB transcripts were sequenced, since all the RNA that had been isolated was reverse transcribed. Assay: immunoSEQ multiplex PCR; the TCRdb copy retains only in-frame clones and omits some. The data hold 640,000 or so clones, with more than 12% observed a single time. Sequencing used naive CD4+ T cells from blood. These receptors originate from a young man with type 1 diabetes.

The V gene is TRBV6-5, the J gene TRBJ1-1, with 7 bases that match TRBD1. V dropped 6 bases and J dropped 1; count of bases not matched to a gene: 8. The germline gives CDR1 MNHEY, CDR2 SVGAGI. This CDR3 comprises 15 residues. The CDR3 bases are TGTGCCAGCAGGGACCCACAGGGGTGGAACACTGAAGCTTTCTTT. Its protein product is CASRDPQGWNTEAFF.

This clone was counted only a few times. The rearrangement links TRBV5-4 to TRBJ2-1, with 10 bases aligning to TRBD1. From germline, CDR1 is SGHNT and CDR2 YYREEE (reference sequence). CDR3 length: 14 amino acids. Losses at the gene ends were 3 bases for V and 9 bases for J; bases not matched to a gene: 6. The CDR3 loop reads CASSSGTGEGEQFF. DNA for the CDR3: TGTGCCAGCAGCTCCGGGACAGGGGAAGGTGAGCAGTTCTTC. The full variable domain, with the rest looked up from reference TRBV5-4 and TRBJ2-1, is ETGVTQSPTHLIKTRGQQVTLRCSSQSGHNTVSWYQQALGQGPQFIFQYYREEENGRGNFPPRFSGLQFPNYSSELNVNALELDDSALYLCASSSGTGEGEQFFGPGTRLTVL.

The chain combines TRBV14 with TRBJ2-3; TRBD2 agrees at 8 bases. Trimming took 1 base from V and 5 from J; bases not matched to a gene: 8. CDR3 size: 16 residues. The germline V gene encodes CDR1 SGHDN and CDR2 FVKESK. The CDR3 spells CASSQVPSGFQDTQYF. The CDR3 region has the DNA TGTGCCAGCAGCCAAGTTCCTAGCGGGTTTCAAGATACGCAGTATTTT.

The chain recombines TRBV25-1 with TRBJ1-4; a possible D gene is TRBD1 (5 bases). CDR1 is MGHDK, CDR2 SYGVNS, per germline. The CDR3 has 14 amino acids. The V and J ends lost 4 bases and 8 bases respectively, with 14 bases between them. The CDR3 coding sequence is TGTGCCAGCAGTGCCCCACAGGCCTTGGAAAAACTGTTTTTT. This sequence encodes CASSAPQALEKLFF.

This chain links TRBV20-1 with TRBJ2-3; D might be TRBD1 (5 bases). V was clipped by 7 bases and J by 6 bases, with 11 bases between them. CDR1 DFQATT and CDR2 SNEGSKA come from the germline V gene (reference sequence). This CDR3 spans 11 amino acids. The CDR3 region has the DNA TGCAGTGTACAGACAGACGATACGCAGTATTTT. Protein sequence: CSVQTDDTQYF.

The chain recombines TRBV9 with TRBJ1-2, with D tentatively TRBD1 (5 bases). V dropped 0 bases and J dropped 0 bases, with 9 bases sitting between them. The CDR3 runs to 15 residues. The germline V gene encodes CDR1 SGDLS and CDR2 YYNGEE. CDR3 sequence (DNA): TGTGCCAGCAGCGTAGGGGACCAAACTAACTATGGCTACACCTTC. Residues: CASSVGDQTNYGYTF.

J is TRBJ2-7 and V is TRBV6-6, with 11 bases fitting TRBD2. V lost 5 bases and J lost 5; bases outside the gene matches: 8. CDR1 and CDR2 (germline): MNHNY, SVGAGI (reference sequence). The CDR3 consists of 15 residues. The CDR3 is CASSDTSGRAHEQYF. CDR3 coding DNA: TGTGCCAGCAGTGATACTAGCGGGAGAGCCCACGAGCAGTACTTC.

This clone occurred once. One base away lies a much larger clone, so this may be a sequencing read error. The rearrangement joins TRBV11-2 to TRBJ2-1, with unresolved D. The CDR3 sequence is 10 residues long. With 3 bases removed from V and 8 bases from J, the gap between germline ends came to 2 bases. Per the germline V gene, CDR1 is SGHAT and CDR2 is FQNNGV. CDR3 region: CASSFDEQFF. The CDR3 nucleotides read TGTGCCAGCAGCTTCGATGAGCAGTTCTTC.

The chain employs TRBV9 and TRBJ2-2; maybe TRBD1 (7 bases). The CDR3 spans 16 residues. V was pared by 0 bases and J by 4 bases, with 13 bases between. Germline V gives CDR1 SGDLS, CDR2 YYNGEE. The CDR3: CASSVAPGGSTGELFF. The CDR3 coding sequence is TGTGCCAGCAGCGTAGCCCCAGGGGGGAGCACCGGGGAGCTGTTTTTT.

This chain uses TRBV6-6 with TRBJ2-7; D uncertain. Looked up from germline, CDR1 is MNHNY and CDR2 is SVGAGI (reference sequence). Trimming shortened V by 8 bases and J by 6 bases, and 8 bases separated the two germline ends. The CDR3 has 10 residues. Here the CDR3 DNA reads TGTGCCAGCCCGAAGGTCGAGCAGTACTTC. Protein product: CASPKVEQYF.

V and J are TRBV29-1 and TRBJ1-5; unclear D gene. V dropped 4 bases and J dropped 4 bases, with 14 bases sitting between them. The germline V gene encodes CDR1 SQVTM and CDR2 ANQGSEA. CDR3 length: 14 amino acids. The CDR3 DNA reads as TGCAGCGTTGGCGCCCCTGGAGGAAATCAGCCCCAGCATTTT. The encoded protein is CSVGAPGGNQPQHF.

This clone has more than one count but fewer than ten. The chain is built from TRBV11-2 and TRBJ2-2; D ambiguous. Germline assignment: CDR1 SGHAT and CDR2 FQNNGV. This CDR3 contains 14 residues. The V end was cut by 7 bases, the J end by 6 bases, with 15 bases between. The CDR3 protein is CASTLETGAGELFF. Here the CDR3 DNA reads TGTGCCAGCACTTTGGAGACCGGTGCCGGGGAGCTGTTTTTT.